This is a list of T cell receptor beta chains from one sample in a study of blood T cell repertoires in COVID-19. Clones were sequenced by immunoSEQ multiplex PCR, and TCRdb holds only the in-frame ones, with some missing. The sample holds about 30,000 clones; roughly 89% are singletons and the top ten take under 30%. What was sequenced was peripheral blood. The source is a man older than 75 with acute or convalescent COVID-19. The CDR3 runs from the conserved cysteine through the conserved F or W. Each record gives: clone size, J gene, V gene, D gene, CDR3 protein, CDR3 DNA. D genes are given only for firm matches. Clone size is not always given. Where it is, it says once, few, many or a class for expanded clones.

clone size: NA; J gene: TRBJ1-6; V gene: TRBV27; D gene: TRBD1; CDR3 protein: CASSEDRISPLHF; CDR3 DNA: TGTGCCAGCAGTGAGGACAGGATTTCACCCCTCCACTTT
clone size: NA; J gene: TRBJ2-7; V gene: TRBV6-5; D gene: NA; CDR3 protein: CASSYSQAPVLYEQYF; CDR3 DNA: TGTGCCAGCAGTTACTCGCAGGCCCCAGTGCTCTACGAGCAGTACTTC
clone size: NA; J gene: TRBJ2-2; V gene: TRBV10-3; D gene: TRBD2; CDR3 protein: CASSPRLAGTGELFF; CDR3 DNA: TGTGCCTCCTCGCCGAGACTAGCAGGCACCGGGGAGCTGTTTTTT
clone size: NA; J gene: TRBJ1-2; V gene: TRBV29-1; D gene: TRBD1; CDR3 protein: CSVEDTDRGYGYTF; CDR3 DNA: TGCAGCGTTGAAGATACGGACAGGGGCTATGGCTACACCTTC
clone size: NA; J gene: TRBJ2-3; V gene: TRBV5-4; D gene: TRBD2; CDR3 protein: CASSRRLAGGGTDTQYF; CDR3 DNA: TGTGCCAGCAGCCGACGACTAGCGGGAGGGGGCACAGATACGCAGTATTTT
clone size: NA; J gene: TRBJ2-7; V gene: TRBV3-1/TRBV3-2; D gene: TRBD2; CDR3 protein: CASSQNPTGGPYEQYF; CDR3 DNA: TGTGCCAGCAGCCAGAACCCTACGGGAGGGCCCTACGAGCAGTACTTC
clone size: NA; J gene: TRBJ1-4; V gene: TRBV5-1; D gene: NA; CDR3 protein: CASSQSTGWVEKLFF; CDR3 DNA: TGCGCCAGCAGCCAATCGACAGGATGGGTTGAAAAACTGTTTTTT
clone size: NA; J gene: TRBJ2-7; V gene: TRBV10-3; D gene: NA; CDR3 protein: CAIRTEQGMAEQYF; CDR3 DNA: TGTGCCATCAGAACTGAACAGGGAATGGCCGAGCAGTACTTC
clone size: NA; J gene: TRBJ2-7; V gene: TRBV6-5; D gene: TRBD1; CDR3 protein: CASSRQGRSYEQYF; CDR3 DNA: TGTGCCAGCAGCCGACAGGGGCGCTCCTACGAGCAGTACTTC
clone size: NA; J gene: TRBJ1-5; V gene: TRBV7-8; D gene: TRBD1; CDR3 protein: CASSYRTGDSNQPQHF; CDR3 DNA: TGTGCCAGCAGCTATAGGACAGGGGATAGCAATCAGCCCCAGCATTTT
clone size: NA; J gene: TRBJ1-1; V gene: TRBV12-3/TRBV12-4; D gene: NA; CDR3 protein: CASSFSAGPAFF; CDR3 DNA: TGTGCCAGCAGTTTTTCGGCGGGACCAGCTTTCTTT
clone size: NA; J gene: TRBJ1-1; V gene: TRBV5-5; D gene: NA; CDR3 protein: CASSFSGSTEAFF; CDR3 DNA: TGTGCCAGCAGCTTTTCGGGGAGCACTGAAGCTTTCTTT
clone size: NA; J gene: TRBJ1-1; V gene: TRBV19; D gene: NA; CDR3 protein: CASSVSGDLGTEAFF; CDR3 DNA: TGTGCCAGTAGTGTTTCAGGGGATTTGGGGACTGAAGCTTTCTTT
clone size: once; J gene: TRBJ2-7; V gene: TRBV24-1; D gene: TRBD2; CDR3 protein: CATGTSGRQYEQYF; CDR3 DNA: TGTGCCACCGGGACTAGCGGGAGGCAATACGAGCAGTACTTC